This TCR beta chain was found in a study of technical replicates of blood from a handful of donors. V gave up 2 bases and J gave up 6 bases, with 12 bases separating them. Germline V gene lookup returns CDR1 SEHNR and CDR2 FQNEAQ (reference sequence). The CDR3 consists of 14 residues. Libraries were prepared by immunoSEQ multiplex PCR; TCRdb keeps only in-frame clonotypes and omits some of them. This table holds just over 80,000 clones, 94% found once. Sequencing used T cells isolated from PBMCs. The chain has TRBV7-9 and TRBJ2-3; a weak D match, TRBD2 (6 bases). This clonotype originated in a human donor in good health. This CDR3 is CASSLRGLIDTQYF. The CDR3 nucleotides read TGTGCCAGCAGCTTACGGGGACTTATTGATACGCAGTATTTT.